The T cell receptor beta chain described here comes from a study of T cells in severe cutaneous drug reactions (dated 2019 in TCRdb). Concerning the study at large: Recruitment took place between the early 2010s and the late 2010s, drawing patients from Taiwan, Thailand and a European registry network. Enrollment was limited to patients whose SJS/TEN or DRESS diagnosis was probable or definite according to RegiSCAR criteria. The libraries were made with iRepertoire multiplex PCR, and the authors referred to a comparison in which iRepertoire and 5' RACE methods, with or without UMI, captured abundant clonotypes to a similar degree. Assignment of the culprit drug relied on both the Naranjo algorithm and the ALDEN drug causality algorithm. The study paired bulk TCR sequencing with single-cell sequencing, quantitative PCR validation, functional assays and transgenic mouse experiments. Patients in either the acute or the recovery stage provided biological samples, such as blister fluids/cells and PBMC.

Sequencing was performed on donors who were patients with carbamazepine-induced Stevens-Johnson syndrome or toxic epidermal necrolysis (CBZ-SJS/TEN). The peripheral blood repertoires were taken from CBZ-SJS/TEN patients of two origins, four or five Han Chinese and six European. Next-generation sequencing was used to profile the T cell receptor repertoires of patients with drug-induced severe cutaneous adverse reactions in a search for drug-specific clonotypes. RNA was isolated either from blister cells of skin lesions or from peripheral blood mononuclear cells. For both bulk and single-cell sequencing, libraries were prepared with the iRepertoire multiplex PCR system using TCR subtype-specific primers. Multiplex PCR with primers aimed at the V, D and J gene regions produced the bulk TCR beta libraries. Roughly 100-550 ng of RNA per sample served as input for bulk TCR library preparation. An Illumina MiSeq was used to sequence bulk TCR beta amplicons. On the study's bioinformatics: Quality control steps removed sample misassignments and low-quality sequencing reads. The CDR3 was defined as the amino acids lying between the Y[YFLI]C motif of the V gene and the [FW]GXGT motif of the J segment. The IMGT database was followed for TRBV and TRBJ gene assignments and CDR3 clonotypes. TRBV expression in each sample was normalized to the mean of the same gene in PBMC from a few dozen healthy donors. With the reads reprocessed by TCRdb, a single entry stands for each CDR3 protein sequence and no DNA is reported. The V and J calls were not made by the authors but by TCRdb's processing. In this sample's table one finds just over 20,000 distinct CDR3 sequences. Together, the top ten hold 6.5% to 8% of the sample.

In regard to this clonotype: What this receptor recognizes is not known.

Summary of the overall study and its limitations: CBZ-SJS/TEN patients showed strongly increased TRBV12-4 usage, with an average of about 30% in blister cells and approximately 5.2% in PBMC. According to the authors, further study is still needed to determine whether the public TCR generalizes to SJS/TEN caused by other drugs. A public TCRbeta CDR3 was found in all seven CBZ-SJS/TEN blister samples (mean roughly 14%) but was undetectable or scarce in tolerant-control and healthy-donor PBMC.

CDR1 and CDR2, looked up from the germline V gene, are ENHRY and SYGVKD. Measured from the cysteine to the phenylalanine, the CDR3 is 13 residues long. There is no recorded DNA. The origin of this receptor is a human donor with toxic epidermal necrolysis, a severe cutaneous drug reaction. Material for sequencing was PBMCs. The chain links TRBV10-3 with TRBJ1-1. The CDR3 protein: CAIRLDGDTEAFF.